This is a list of T cell receptor beta chains from one sample in a study of T cell responses to AZD1222 COVID-19 vaccine. TCRdb's table, derived via immunoSEQ multiplex PCR, lists solely in-frame clones and lacks some. The sample has approximately 300,000 clones, roughly 93% seen once. The sample was peripheral blood, taken 28 days after the second AZD1222 dose. These receptors came from an adult who received the AZD1222 COVID-19 vaccine. Each CDR3 is given with its conserved first and last residue. D genes are given only for firm matches. Clone size is given for some rows only: seen once, a few or many times, or a class if the clone is expanded.

d_call	v_call	j_call	clone_size	cdr3_nt	cdr3_aa
NA	TRBV9	TRBJ1-6	NA	TGTGCCAGCAGCGTAGGAGGGGGGGAGGGTTCACCCCTCCACTTT	CASSVGGGEGSPLHF
NA	TRBV4-3	TRBJ2-1	NA	TGCGCCAGCAGCCTCGACCCCAGCTCCTACAATGAGCAGTTCTTC	CASSLDPSSYNEQFF
NA	TRBV7-9	TRBJ2-2	NA	TGTGCCAGCAGCTTAGTAGGAGGCACCGGGGAGCTGTTTTTT	CASSLVGGTGELFF
NA	TRBV6-5	TRBJ2-1	NA	TGTGCCAGCAGTTACCGGCATGAGCAGTTCTTC	CASSYRHEQFF
TRBD2	TRBV7-3	TRBJ2-3	NA	TGTGCCAGCAGCTTAATGGGGAGGGGCACAGATACGCAGTATTTT	CASSLMGRGTDTQYF
NA	TRBV19	TRBJ1-1	many	TGTGCCAGTAGTATCAACACTGAAGCTTTCTTT	CASSINTEAFF
TRBD1	TRBV2	TRBJ2-7	NA	TGTGCCAGCCAGGGGGATCAGTCCTACGAGCAGTACTTC	CASQGDQSYEQYF
TRBD1	TRBV7-2	TRBJ1-2	NA	TGTGCCAGCACCCGAACCACAGGGGGCTATGGCTACACCTTC	CASTRTTGGYGYTF
TRBD2	TRBV7-6	TRBJ2-3	NA	TGTGCCAGCAGAGAGTCGCTAGCGGGAACAGATACGCAGTATTTT	CASRESLAGTDTQYF
NA	TRBV9	TRBJ2-7	NA	TGTGCCAGCAGCCCGGGACTCCGGACATACGAGCAGTACTTC	CASSPGLRTYEQYF
TRBD2	TRBV24-1	TRBJ2-7	NA	TGTGCCACCAGTGACTCCACTAGCGGGAGGACCTACGAGCAGTACTTC	CATSDSTSGRTYEQYF
NA	TRBV7-9	TRBJ1-6	NA	TGTGCCAGCAGCCTCAGCAGGGTCAACAGTTCACCCCTCCACTTT	CASSLSRVNSSPLHF
NA	TRBV6-2/TRBV6-3	TRBJ2-6	NA	TGTGCCAGCAGTAACTGGATGGGCTCTGGGGCCAACGTCCTGACTTTC	CASSNWMGSGANVLTF
NA	TRBV6-2/TRBV6-3	TRBJ1-1	NA	TGTGCCAGCAGCCGACGGCAAGAAGCTTTCTTT	CASSRRQEAFF
NA	TRBV19	TRBJ1-2	NA	TGTGCCAGAGAGGGATATGGCTACACCTTC	CAREGYGYTF
NA	TRBV29-1	TRBJ1-1	NA	TGCAGCGGAGTGAACACTGAAGCTTTCTTT	CSGVNTEAFF
NA	TRBV21-1	TRBJ1-4	NA	TGTGCCAGCAACCCACCCTCGACAGGGGCTAATGAAAAACTGTTTTTT	CASNPPSTGANEKLFF
NA	TRBV20-1	TRBJ1-2	NA	TGCAGTGCTACGGACAGCTATGGCTACACCTTC	CSATDSYGYTF
NA	TRBV27	TRBJ2-5	NA	TGTGCCAGCAGTTTGGGACGTTGGGAGACCCAGTACTTC	CASSLGRWETQYF
NA	TRBV7-9	TRBJ2-7	NA	TGTGCCAGCAGCGCCAGGACAGCCTACGAGCAGTACTTC	CASSARTAYEQYF
TRBD1	TRBV6-5	TRBJ1-4	NA	TGTGCCAGCAGTTACTCGACAGGGGGCGAGATGTTTTTT	CASSYSTGGEMFF
NA	TRBV10-3	TRBJ2-1	NA	TGTGCCATCTCGGACAGTTCCTCCTACAATGAGCAGTTCTTC	CAISDSSSYNEQFF
NA	TRBV10-3	TRBJ1-1	NA	TGTGCCATCAGTCCCACGGGGGGCTGGGGGAACATTGAAGCTTTCTTT	CAISPTGGWGNIEAFF
TRBD1	TRBV14	TRBJ2-1	NA	TGTGCCAGCAGCCAAGACACCGGGACAGGGCACAATGAGCAGTTCTTC	CASSQDTGTGHNEQFF
NA	TRBV10-1	TRBJ1-2	NA	TGCGCCAGCAGTGAGGGGGGGGCCTATGGCTACACCTTC	CASSEGGAYGYTF
NA	TRBV27	TRBJ2-7	NA	TGTGCCAGCAGTTTACTCGGGACCCCCTGGAATACCCTTACGGGAGAGCAGTACTTC	CASSLLGTPWNTLTGEQYF
NA	TRBV2	TRBJ1-5	once	TGTGCCAGCAGGCTCAAGAGGGAAAATCAGCCCCAGCATTTT	CASRLKRENQPQHF
NA	TRBV10-2	TRBJ2-5	NA	TGCGCCAGCGGAATCGGGGGCTACCAAGAGACCCAGTACTTC	CASGIGGYQETQYF
NA	TRBV9	TRBJ1-3	NA	TGTGCCAGCAGCGTAGTCCCAGAAACCATCCTGTCTGGAAACACCATATATTTT	CASSVVPETILSGNTIYF
TRBD2	TRBV3-1/TRBV3-2	TRBJ2-7	NA	TGTGCCAGCAGCCTTCTAGCGGGCCCCCACTACGAGCAGTACTTC	CASSLLAGPHYEQYF
NA	TRBV3-1/TRBV3-2	TRBJ1-1	NA	TGTGCCAGCAGCCAGGTAGAAACTGAAGCTTTCTTT	CASSQVETEAFF
TRBD1	TRBV2	TRBJ2-7	NA	TGTGCCAGCAGTGCTTATAAGTCGGGACAGGGAAACTACGAGCAGTACTTC	CASSAYKSGQGNYEQYF
NA	TRBV7-9	TRBJ2-3	NA	TGTGCCAGCAGCCCAAAATACACAGATACGCAGTATTTT	CASSPKYTDTQYF
NA	TRBV10-3	TRBJ2-1	once	TGTGCCATCAGTGAACGGACCCGAGATGAGCAGTTCTTC	CAISERTRDEQFF
NA	TRBV18	TRBJ1-3	NA	TGTGCCAGCTCACCGAGGGAGGACACCATATATTTT	CASSPREDTIYF
NA	TRBV5-6	TRBJ1-2	NA	TGTGCCAGCAGCTTGACCCCCAATCCGGGGGGCTACACCTTC	CASSLTPNPGGYTF
NA	TRBV7-9	TRBJ2-7	once	TGTGCCAGCAGCCGCACAGGGTGGGACGAGCAGTACTTC	CASSRTGWDEQYF
NA	TRBV18	TRBJ2-1	NA	TGTGCCAGCTCACCAGCGAAGGGGGTCGGTCAGTTCTTC	CASSPAKGVGQFF
NA	TRBV6-2/TRBV6-3	TRBJ1-5	NA	TGTGCCAGCAGTTACGAGCGTCAGCCCCAGCATTTT	CASSYERQPQHF
NA	TRBV3-1/TRBV3-2	TRBJ2-3	NA	TGTGCCAGCAGCCAAAGCCTCATCGGACGGGGCACAGATACGCAGTATTTT	CASSQSLIGRGTDTQYF
TRBD1	TRBV7-2	TRBJ1-2	NA	TGTGCCAGCAGCTTAGAGGGGACAGGGGCTGGAGGCTACACCTTC	CASSLEGTGAGGYTF
NA	TRBV4-3	TRBJ1-6	NA	TGCGCCAGCAGCATAGGGTTCGGTTCACCCCTCCACTTT	CASSIGFGSPLHF
NA	TRBV28	TRBJ2-1	NA	TGTGCCAGCAGTACGGCCGGGAGCTCCTACAATGAGCAGTTCTTC	CASSTAGSSYNEQFF
TRBD1	TRBV9	TRBJ2-7	NA	TGTGCCAGCAGCGTAGACAGGGGGTACGAGCAGTACTTC	CASSVDRGYEQYF
NA	TRBV27	TRBJ1-1	once	TGTGCCAGCAGTTTAGTTGCGAACACTGAAGCTTTCTTT	CASSLVANTEAFF
NA	TRBV11-2	TRBJ1-1	NA	TGTGCCAGCAGCCCCCAGACAGCGAACACTGAAGCTTTCTTT	CASSPQTANTEAFF
TRBD1	TRBV18	TRBJ1-1	NA	TGTGCCAGCTCACCGTCGGGACAGGGGGCTTTCGCGACTGAAGCTTTCTTT	CASSPSGQGAFATEAFF
NA	TRBV7-2	TRBJ2-7	once	TGTGCCAGCGGCGGGTCCTTCAATCCGGTCTACGAGCAGTACTTC	CASGGSFNPVYEQYF
NA	TRBV9	TRBJ1-6	NA	TGTGCCAGCAGCGTTGACGGGGGCCTTAATTCACCCCTCCACTTT	CASSVDGGLNSPLHF
NA	TRBV7-2	TRBJ2-2	once	TGTGCCAGCAGCTTCCCCCGGGGAGTAGTGACCGGGGAGCTGTTTTTT	CASSFPRGVVTGELFF
NA	TRBV7-3	TRBJ2-2	NA	TGTGCCAGCAGGCCCGGGTCCCCGGGCGGGGAGCTGTTTTTT	CASRPGSPGGELFF
TRBD2	TRBV28	TRBJ2-7	few	TGTGCCAGCAGTTCCCCCGGGACTAGCGGGTTTTCCTACGAGCAGTACTTC	CASSSPGTSGFSYEQYF
TRBD2	TRBV6-2/TRBV6-3	TRBJ2-7	NA	TGTGCCAGCAGTTACTCCCGCTTGGGCGGGAGGCCTTCCTACGAGCAGTACTTC	CASSYSRLGGRPSYEQYF
NA	TRBV2	TRBJ2-6	NA	TGTGCCAGCAGAAGGGTGGGGGGAAATCTAATAAGGTACGACGTCCTGACTTTC	CASRRVGGNLIRYDVLTF
NA	TRBV28	TRBJ1-4	NA	TGTGCCAGCTCCCCAAGGGGGGCCGGTAATGAAAAACTGTTTTTT	CASSPRGAGNEKLFF
TRBD2	TRBV9	TRBJ2-3	NA	TGTGCCAGTTCCGGGACTAGCGGAGAGAGCACAGATACGCAGTATTTT	CASSGTSGESTDTQYF
NA	TRBV5-1	TRBJ1-2	NA	TGCGCCAGCAGCTTGGAGCAGGGCTATGGCTACACCTTC	CASSLEQGYGYTF